Each of the 26 T cell receptor beta chains below was sequenced from the same sample in a study of identical twins. TCRdb reanalysed the 5' RACE reads using MiXCR and keeps one entry per CDR3 protein. This sample has a few hundred thousand distinct CDR3 sequences, with over 9.5% found just once. The sequenced material came from memory T cells sorted from blood. The source of these receptors is a man between 45 and 60 years old in good health.

This clonotype was seen a few times. This chain links TRBV12-3 or TRBV12-4 with TRBJ1-6; D gene uncertain. The CDR3 runs 14 residues. V lost 5 bases to trimming and J lost 6 bases, with 11 bases between them. The CDR3 sequence: CASSASGSNSPLHF. In nucleotides, the CDR3 is TGTGCCAGCAGTGCATCGGGCAGTAATTCACCCCTCCACTTT.

In its sample, this clonotype was seen a few times. This sequence joins TRBV20-1 and TRBJ1-1; unclear D gene. Germline V gene sequence: CDR1 DFQATT, CDR2 SNEGSKA (reference sequence). The V gene lost 1 base and the J gene lost 8 bases, with 14 bases spanning the gap. The CDR3 length is 13 residues. The CDR3, as DNA: TGCAGTGCTAGAGCTCCCGGGGTCAAAGAAGCTTTCTTT. It encodes CSARAPGVKEAFF.

This clonotype was found many times. The chain combines TRBV12-3 or TRBV12-4 with TRBJ1-1; a weak D match, TRBD1 (5 bases). V shed 3 bases and J shed 5 bases, with 16 bases lying between them. CDR3 length: 15 amino acids. CDR3 amino acids: CASSFGGSLSTEAFF. In DNA, the CDR3 is TGTGCCAGCAGTTTTGGGGGGTCGTTGTCGACTGAAGCTTTCTTT.

This clonotype was counted a few times. The V call is TRBV7-8, the J call TRBJ1-1, with D unclear. Looked up from germline, CDR1 is SGHVS and CDR2 is FQNEAQ. This CDR3 spans 14 amino acids. Deletions cut 5 bases from V and 0 bases from J, with 10 bases between. Here the CDR3 DNA reads TGTGCCAGCAGCGCGGACGAGATGAACACTGAAGCTTTCTTT. Protein sequence: CASSADEMNTEAFF. Combining the CDR3 with reference TRBV7-8 and TRBJ1-1 gives the whole variable domain GAGVSQSPRYKVAKRGQDVALRCDPISGHVSLFWYQQALGQGPEFLTYFQNEAQLDKSGLPSDRFFAERPEGSVSTLKIQRTQQEDSAVYLCASSADEMNTEAFFGQGTRLTVV.

The chain links TRBV4-3 to TRBJ2-5, with 10 bases matching TRBD2. V lost 0 bases, J lost 7 bases, and 5 bases stayed unmatched. The CDR3 spans 15 residues. Germline loops: CDR1 LGHNA, CDR2 YSLEER. CDR3 region: CASSQEPSGGGTQYF. The DNA for the CDR3 is TGCGCCAGCAGCCAAGAGCCTAGCGGGGGTGGGACCCAGTACTTC.

This chain joins TRBV7-2 and TRBJ1-5; no firm D call. The CDR3 length is 14 residues. Germline V gene sequence: CDR1 SGHTA, CDR2 FQGNSA. V lost 5 bases and J 6 bases, leaving 14 bases between the germline ends. The DNA for the CDR3 is TGTGCCAGCAGCAGGGTGGGAGGTTTTCAGCCCCAGCATTTT. Translation: CASSRVGGFQPQHF.

The chain carries TRBV2 and TRBJ2-1; 8 nucleotides align to TRBD2. Germline V gives CDR1 SNHLY, CDR2 FYNNEI. The CDR3 runs to 15 residues. Trimming took 7 bases from V and 5 from J; bases not matched to a gene: 10. The CDR3 is CASKRGSEPHNEQFF. CDR3 in DNA: TGTGCCAGCAAGCGGGGGTCGGAACCCCACAATGAGCAGTTCTTC.

This clonotype was counted at least ten times. The chain is built from TRBV7-9 and TRBJ2-3, with D perhaps matching TRBD1 (6 bases). V was shortened by 4 bases and J by 2 bases, with 13 bases between the two germline ends. The germline V gene has CDR1 SEHNR and CDR2 FQNEAQ (reference sequence). This CDR3 is built from 15 residues. The DNA for the CDR3 is TGTGCCAGCAGCTCTACAGGGTCCAACACAGATACGCAGTATTTT. Residues: CASSSTGSNTDTQYF.

The chain uses TRBV5-4 and TRBJ1-2, with unresolved D. V shed 3 bases and J shed 6 bases, with 9 bases lying between them. The CDR3 extends over 12 amino acids. Germline lookup yields CDR1 SGHNT and CDR2 YYREEE (reference sequence). CDR3 sequence: CASSSTVHGYTF. The CDR3 nucleotides read TGTGCCAGCAGCTCGACTGTCCATGGCTACACCTTC.

This clonotype occurred many times. The genes are TRBV3-1 and TRBJ1-2, with D tentatively TRBD1 (5 bases). The germline gives CDR1 LGHDT, CDR2 YNNKEL (reference sequence). The CDR3 is 16 residues long. The V end was cut by 0 bases, the J end by 8 bases, with 19 bases between. The CDR3 spells CASSQEPRAFPFGYTF. DNA of the CDR3: TGTGCCAGCAGCCAAGAACCCAGGGCCTTTCCTTTCGGCTACACCTTC. Looking up the rest from reference TRBV3-1 and TRBJ1-2 gives the full variable domain: DTAVSQTPKYLVTQMGNDKSIKCEQNLGHDTMYWYKQDSKKFLKIMFSYNNKELIINETVPNRFSPKSPDKAHLNLHINSLELGDSAVYFCASSQEPRAFPFGYTFGSGTRLTVV.

In this sample, this clonotype turned up many times. J is TRBJ2-1 and V is TRBV29-1, with 10 bases matching TRBD2. Per the germline V gene, CDR1 is SQVTM and CDR2 is ANQGSEA. This CDR3 contains 15 residues. Trimming cost V 1 base and J 4 bases; bases outside gene matches: 4. In DNA form, the CDR3 reads TGCAGCGTTGAAGTAGCGGGAGGTAATTACAATGAGCAGTTCTTC. Its protein is CSVEVAGGNYNEQFF.

This clonotype was picked up many times. The genes are TRBV5-1 and TRBJ2-2, with TRBD2 identical over 11 bases. V lost 4 bases, J lost 5 bases, and 1 base stayed unmatched. Germline values: CDR1 SGHRS, CDR2 YFSETQ. This CDR3 is 14 amino acids long. CDR3 residues: CASSRTSGTGELFF. CDR3 nucleotides: TGCGCCAGCAGCCGGACTAGCGGGACCGGGGAGCTGTTTTTT.

The genes are TRBV5-1 and TRBJ2-5, with 8 bases fitting TRBD1. Looked up from germline, CDR1 is SGHRS and CDR2 is YFSETQ. The CDR3 contains 14 residues. The V gene end was trimmed by 3 bases and the J gene end by 2 bases; junction bases not matched to a gene: 3. Written as DNA, the CDR3 is TGCGCCAGCAGCTCACAGGGGGGACAAGAGACCCAGTACTTC. Translating gives CASSSQGGQETQYF.

This clonotype has a count of ten or more. CDR3 nucleotides: TGTGCCAGCAGCTTTTTTGGCGGGCCAGAAGAGACCCAGTACTTC. Its translation: CASSFFGGPEETQYF. The chain couples TRBV7-9 to TRBJ2-5; TRBD2 is a possible D gene (5 bases). The CDR3 loop spans 15 amino acids. Trimming stripped 3 bases from V and 3 bases from J, with 14 bases between. CDR1 and CDR2 (germline): SEHNR, FQNEAQ (reference sequence).

This chain joins TRBV7-2 and TRBJ1-4; D gene ambiguous. The V gene lost 0 bases and the J gene lost 7 bases, with 12 bases spanning the gap. The V gene's germline CDR1 is SGHTA and CDR2 FQGNSA. The CDR3 has 15 amino acids. This CDR3 is CASSLASGGGEKLFF. In DNA form, the CDR3 reads TGTGCCAGCAGCTTAGCCAGCGGTGGAGGTGAAAAACTGTTTTTT.

The table lists this clonotype with many counts. The chain's CDR3 is CASSPGQTEAFF. The CDR3 DNA reads TGTGCCAGCAGCCCGGGGCAGACTGAAGCTTTCTTT. J is TRBJ1-1 and V is TRBV6-2 or TRBV6-3, with D possibly TRBD1 on 5 matching bases. The CDR3 covers 12 residues. Germline CDR1 reads MNHEY; CDR2 reads SVGEGT. The germline V and J ends were trimmed by 6 bases and 5 bases, with 10 bases remaining between them.

The genes are TRBV28 and TRBJ1-1; possibly TRBD1 for D (6 bases). This CDR3 region has 14 residues. V was shortened by 3 bases and J by 4 bases, with 12 bases between the two germline ends. CDR1 and CDR2 (germline): MDHEN, SYDVKM. CDR3 sequence (DNA): TGTGCCAGCAGTTTTTATTCCAGGGGCACTGAAGCTTTCTTT. It translates to CASSFYSRGTEAFF.

This clonotype was counted between two and nine times. The chain is built from TRBV24-1 and TRBJ2-5, with D unresolved. The germline V gene has CDR1 KGHDR and CDR2 SFDVKD. The CDR3 has 14 amino acids. Deletions cut 4 bases from V and 5 bases from J, with 13 bases between. The CDR3 nucleotides are TGTGCCACCAGTGAGAAAGGTGGGAAGGAGACCCAGTACTTC. Its translation is CATSEKGGKETQYF.

This clonotype was counted only a few times. The CDR3 spells CASSQILQGGGQGYNEQFF. The CDR3 bases are TGTGCCAGCAGCCAAATTCTTCAGGGTGGGGGACAGGGGTACAATGAGCAGTTCTTC. This chain uses TRBV4-2 with TRBJ2-1, with 10 positions matching TRBD1. CDR3 length equals 19 residues. V lost 2 bases and J lost 4; bases outside the gene matches: 14. CDR1 is LGHNA, CDR2 YNFKEQ, per germline.

This clonotype was counted a few times. The chain links TRBV7-8 to TRBJ1-1; TRBD1 aligns across 9 bases. This CDR3 contains 15 residues. J lost 4 bases, V lost 5 bases, and 8 bases had no gene match. Germline values: CDR1 SGHVS, CDR2 FQNEAQ. The CDR3, as DNA: TGTGCCAGCAGCCTATGGACAGGGGTTGTCACTGAAGCTTTCTTT. Its protein product is CASSLWTGVVTEAFF.

This clonotype was seen many times. The chain combines TRBV11-2 with TRBJ2-5; weak D call: TRBD1 (5 bases). Germline CDR1 and CDR2: SGHAT and FQNNGV. The CDR3 extends over 15 amino acids. V was cut by 1 base and J by 2 bases, with 11 bases left in between. The DNA for the CDR3 is TGTGCCAGCAGCTTAGGGGCAGGGCCTCAAGAGACCCAGTACTTC. This codes for CASSLGAGPQETQYF.

V gene TRBV7-8 combines with J gene TRBJ2-3; D is possibly TRBD1 or TRBD2 (5 bases each). V dropped 5 bases and J dropped 2 bases, with 8 bases sitting between them. The germline V gene has CDR1 SGHVS and CDR2 FQNEAQ. CDR3 length: 13 amino acids. As DNA, the CDR3 is TGTGCCAGCAGCCCGGGGCTCACAGATACGCAGTATTTT. Protein sequence: CASSPGLTDTQYF.

The chain uses TRBV19 and TRBJ2-3; 7 bases fit TRBD2. V trimming: 5 bases; J trimming: 3 bases; junction bases outside the gene matches: 20. The CDR3 is 19 amino acids. Germline V gene lookup returns CDR1 LNHDA and CDR2 SQIVND (reference sequence). The DNA of the CDR3 is TGTGCCAGTAGTCGACGGTGGGGCGGGGGATCCCGCCTGACAGATACGCAGTATTTT. Protein: CASSRRWGGGSRLTDTQYF.

This clonotype has ten or more counts. The chain recombines TRBV5-1 with TRBJ2-1, with 7 bases identical to TRBD2. Per germline, CDR1 SGHRS and CDR2 YFSETQ. The CDR3 sequence is 16 residues long. Trimming at V came to 0 bases and at J to 4 bases, leaving 7 bases not matched to a gene. Written as DNA, the CDR3 is TGCGCCAGCAGCTTGGTGGGAGGGCCTAGTTACAATGAGCAGTTCTTC. Translating it yields CASSLVGGPSYNEQFF.

There are a few counts of this clonotype. The chain joins TRBV24-1 to TRBJ2-1, with 10 bases lining up with TRBD2. CDR3 size: 19 residues. Germline CDR1 reads KGHDR; CDR2 reads SFDVKD. V lost 0 bases and J lost 1; bases outside the gene matches: 8. The CDR3 is CATSDLPASGSSSYNEQFF. The CDR3 DNA is TGTGCCACCAGTGATTTGCCGGCTAGCGGGAGCTCGTCCTACAATGAGCAGTTCTTC.

This clonotype was observed at least ten times. The rearrangement links TRBV5-4 to TRBJ2-2; no firm D call. The CDR3 runs 15 residues. V shed 2 bases and J shed 1 base, with 9 bases lying between them. Looked up from germline, CDR1 is SGHNT and CDR2 is YYREEE (reference sequence). The CDR3 nucleotides read TGTGCCAGCAGCTTAGCTAAGCAGAACACCGGGGAGCTGTTTTTT. It encodes CASSLAKQNTGELFF.